The 29 T cell receptor beta chains given below trace back to one sample, sequenced in a study of breast tumors, draining lymph nodes, adjacent tissues (dated by TCRdb to the mid-2010s). The library was prepared using multiplex PCR. TCRdb lists the instrument as Illumina HiSeq 2000. The public reads were reprocessed in TCRdb via fastp at Q25 and MiXCR, keeping in-frame beta chains. Each entry is one CDR3 protein sequence, shown with its most common DNA and genes. The sample yields about 220,000 distinct CDR3 sequences; under 40% were counted once. 3% to 4% of the sample lies in the top ten. The lymph node samples were taken from the axillary draining lymph nodes of breast cancer patients. Sequenced material: axillary lymph node tissue. These receptors originate from a female donor with breast cancer. Some clones in this sample may be carry-over from other donors' samples.

This clonotype was found many times. The chain couples TRBV30 to TRBJ2-7, with 8 bases identical to TRBD2. CDR1 is GTSNPN, CDR2 SVGIG, per germline (reference sequence). CDR3 length: 15 amino acids. The V segment lost 4 bases and the J segment 6 bases; nucleotides outside the gene matches: 14. The CDR3 DNA reads TGTGCCTGGATGCCCCTAAAGCGGGAGAGGGTCGAGCAGTACTTC. Protein: CAWMPLKRERVEQYF.

The CDR3 loop reads CASSLKGPGGTNEKLFF. CDR3 bases: TGCGCCAGCAGCTTGAAGGGACCAGGTGGAACTAATGAAAAACTGTTTTTT. V and J are TRBV5-1 and TRBJ1-4; D is possibly TRBD1 (5 bases). This CDR3 has 17 amino acids. V lost 1 base, J lost 1 base, and 14 bases lay in between. From germline, CDR1 is SGHRS and CDR2 YFSETQ.

This chain uses TRBV29-1 with TRBJ1-4; D ambiguous. Germline-derived CDR1 and CDR2 are SQVTM and ANQGSEA. Trimming pared 7 bases from V and 8 bases from J, leaving 11 bases between. CDR3 size: 11 residues. This chain's CDR3 is CSAWAGEKLFF. The CDR3 nucleotides are TGCAGCGCCTGGGCGGGGGAAAAACTGTTTTTT.

The chain has TRBV5-1 and TRBJ2-3; possible D gene TRBD2, 6 bases. The CDR3 sequence is 15 residues long. Germline V gene sequence: CDR1 SGHRS, CDR2 YFSETQ. V was shortened by 0 bases and J by 2 bases, with 10 bases between the two germline ends. In DNA form, the CDR3 reads TGCGCCAGCAGCTTGGTTGCGGGACCCACAGATACGCAGTATTTT. The encoded protein is CASSLVAGPTDTQYF.

At least ten counts were recorded for this clonotype. The rearrangement uses TRBV20-1 and TRBJ1-2, with D possibly being TRBD1 (5 bases). Trimming took off 0 bases at V and 6 bases at J, with 17 bases between the two ends. The CDR3 has 15 amino acids. From germline, CDR1 is DFQATT and CDR2 SNEGSKA (reference sequence). The CDR3 region has the DNA TGCAGTGCTAGAGACGCCGGGGCGCGAATTGATGGCTACACCTTC. Its translation: CSARDAGARIDGYTF.

As for this clonotype: This may be a read error, as it is one base from a much larger clone. V usage is TRBV5-6 and J usage is TRBJ1-6; TRBD1 aligns across 8 bases. CDR3 length equals 14 residues. Looked up from germline, CDR1 is SGHDT and CDR2 is YYEEEE. The CDR3 region has the DNA TGTGCCAGCAGCCCGGGACAGGCCTATTCACCCCCCCACTTT. Encoded protein: CASSPGQAYSPPHF.

Regarding this clonotype: It may be a read error: a sequence one base away is much more abundant. This rearrangement joins TRBV12-3 or TRBV12-4 to TRBJ1-5, with D maybe TRBD1 (6 bases). This CDR3 is built from 15 residues. CDR3 sequence reads: CASSLSGQRNQLQHF. DNA of the CDR3: TGTGCCAGCAGTCTATCGGGACAAAGAAATCAGCTCCAGCATTTT.

In this sample, this clonotype turned up many times. V usage is TRBV20-1 and J usage is TRBJ2-1, with D possibly TRBD2 on 7 matching bases. Germline assignment: CDR1 DFQATT and CDR2 SNEGSKA (reference sequence). The CDR3 is made up of 13 amino acids. The V end lost 4 bases, the J end lost 5 bases, and 12 bases lay between the germline ends. CDR3 in DNA: TGCAGTGCTACGTGGGGGGGCCACAATGAGCAGTTCTTC. Residues: CSATWGGHNEQFF.

This clonotype has a count of ten or more. The chain carries TRBV2 and TRBJ2-1; 8 nucleotides align to TRBD2. This CDR3 is 14 amino acids long. V shed 9 bases and J 3 bases; nucleotides not matched to a gene: 7. In germline, CDR1 is SNHLY, CDR2 FYNNEI. The CDR3 nucleotides are TGTGCCAGTCTACTAGCGGAAGTCTACAATGAGCAGTTCTTC. Its protein product is CASLLAEVYNEQFF.

This clonotype has a count of ten or more. This CDR3 reads CASSYGVTGDLYEQYF. The CDR3, as DNA: TGTGCCAGCAGTTACGGGGTGACAGGGGACCTCTACGAGCAGTACTTC. The V and J genes are TRBV6-5 and TRBJ2-7; 8 positions agree with TRBD1. CDR1 MNHEY and CDR2 SVGAGI come from the germline V gene. The V segment lost 2 bases and the J segment 3 bases; nucleotides outside the gene matches: 9. The CDR3 extends over 16 amino acids.

The chain employs TRBV20-1 and TRBJ1-4, with a tentative D call TRBD1 (5 bases). The germline V gene encodes CDR1 DFQATT and CDR2 SNEGSKA (reference sequence). V was shortened by 7 bases and J by 7 bases, with 19 bases between the two germline ends. The CDR3 consists of 14 residues. CDR3 nucleotides: TGCAGTGTTGAGTTAGCGGGGAGGGGTGAAAAACTGTTTTTT. This codes for CSVELAGRGEKLFF.

On this clonotype: A much larger clone is a single base away; this may be a read error. The rearrangement uses TRBV2 and TRBJ2-1; 12 bases match TRBD1. Germline lookup yields CDR1 SNHLY and CDR2 FYNNEI. The CDR3 length is 19 residues. The V and J ends lost 4 bases and 3 bases, in that order; junction bases with no gene match: 13. The CDR3 sequence: CASSAGQGAGTSGYNEQFF. CDR3 bases: TGTGCCAGCAGTGCGGGACAGGGGGCCGGGACAAGTGGCTACAATGAGCAGTTCTTC.

This clonotype has ten or more counts. The chain uses TRBV6-6 and TRBJ1-2; tentative D call: TRBD1 (5 bases). This CDR3 contains 14 residues. Germline lookup yields CDR1 MNHNY and CDR2 SVGAGI (reference sequence). Trimming took off 5 bases at V and 6 bases at J, with 16 bases between the two ends. The DNA of the CDR3 is TGTGCCAGCAGTCACCCCCTCGGGGGGAATGGCTACACCTTC. Encoded protein: CASSHPLGGNGYTF.

At least ten counts were recorded for this clonotype. The V call is TRBV30, the J call TRBJ2-5; D unclear. V shed 2 bases and J shed 3 bases, with 10 bases lying between them. The germline V gene encodes CDR1 GTSNPN and CDR2 SVGIG (reference sequence). There are 13 residues in the CDR3. CDR3 sequence reads: CAWSRDLEETQYF. The CDR3 DNA follows: TGTGCCTGGAGTCGAGATCTAGAAGAGACCCAGTACTTC.

This clonotype was seen repeatedly, ten times or more. The V gene is TRBV15, the J gene TRBJ2-1; D may correspond to TRBD1 or TRBD2 (5 bases each). Trimming took off 0 bases at V and 9 bases at J, with 15 bases between the two ends. CDR3 size: 15 residues. CDR1 and CDR2 (germline): LNHNV, YYDKDF (reference sequence). The CDR3 DNA follows: TGTGCCACCAGCAGAGATCGGACTGACGGGACTGAGCAGTTCTTC. It translates to CATSRDRTDGTEQFF.

The chain combines TRBV7-2 with TRBJ1-5; TRBD1 agrees at 7 bases. The CDR3 runs 12 residues. The germline V gene has CDR1 SGHTA and CDR2 FQGNSA. Trimming cost V 1 base and J 9 bases; bases outside gene matches: 0. The CDR3 region is CASSLDRGPQHF. The CDR3 DNA sequence: TGTGCCAGCAGCTTAGACAGGGGGCCCCAGCATTTT.

The chain links TRBV5-1 to TRBJ1-1; perhaps TRBD1 as D (6 bases). This CDR3 has 14 residues. Germline V gene data show CDR1 as SGHRS and CDR2 as YFSETQ. Trimming cost V 2 bases and J 1 base, with 9 bases left between them. The CDR3 region is CASSFLQGNTEAFF. The CDR3 nucleotides read TGCGCCAGCAGCTTCCTACAGGGGAACACTGAAGCTTTCTTT.

With respect to this clonotype: The conserved closing phenylalanine or tryptophan is absent in this CDR3, likely reflecting a read error. The chain carries TRBV2 and TRBJ1-2; D gene unclear. CDR3 length equals 12 residues. V shed 3 bases and J shed 5 bases, with 7 bases lying between them. Per the germline V gene, CDR1 is SNHLY and CDR2 is FYNNEI. The CDR3 sequence: CASSEQTYGYTS. In nucleotides, the CDR3 is TGTGCCAGCAGTGAGCAGACTTATGGCTACACCTCC.

This clonotype has a count of ten or more. The chain joins TRBV6-5 to TRBJ1-3, with a weak D call TRBD1 (5 bases). The germline V gene encodes CDR1 MNHEY and CDR2 SVGAGI. Trimming removed 10 bases at V and 0 bases at J, with 13 bases between. The length of the CDR3 is 14 residues. The CDR3 sequence is CATRATRSGNTIYF. The CDR3 DNA follows: TGTGCCACCAGGGCCACGCGCTCTGGAAACACCATATATTTT.

This clonotype came up many times. This sequence joins TRBV5-8 and TRBJ2-7; perhaps D is TRBD1 or TRBD2 (5 bases each). This CDR3 is built from 12 residues. V gave up 2 bases and J gave up 5 bases, with 8 bases separating them. Germline CDR1 SGHTS, CDR2 YDEGEE. DNA for the CDR3: TGTGCCAGCAGCTTCGGGGCGAACGAGCAGTACTTC. Its protein is CASSFGANEQYF.

In its sample, this clonotype was seen a few times. This CDR3 reads CASSGGGGGGGSYNEQFF. CDR3 bases: TGTGCCAGCAGCGGCGGTGGGGGTGGCGGGGGCTCCTACAATGAGCAGTTCTTC. The rearrangement uses TRBV4-2 and TRBJ2-1; 7 bases map to TRBD2. CDR1 LGHNA and CDR2 YNFKEQ come from the germline V gene. The V and J ends lost 5 bases and 0 bases, in that order; junction bases with no gene match: 13. The CDR3 sequence is 18 residues long.

As for this clonotype: A single base separates this from a much larger clone, so it may be a read error. The chain couples TRBV11-2 to TRBJ2-5; weak D call: TRBD2 (6 bases). The germline CDR1 and CDR2 sequences are SGHAT and FQNNGV. This CDR3 comprises 16 residues. Trimming left V 4 bases short and J 5 bases short, with 20 bases between. In nucleotides, the CDR3 is TGTGCCAGCAGCTCCCGAATTGGACCGAGCGGGGAGACCCAGTACTTC. Its protein product is CASSSRIGPSGETQYF.

Turning to this clonotype: This may be a read error: a much more frequent sequence differs by one nucleotide. The chain carries TRBV10-3 and TRBJ1-3, with D unresolved. This CDR3 comprises 16 residues. The V gene's germline CDR1 is ENHRY and CDR2 SYGVKD. In DNA, the CDR3 is TGTGCCAGCAGTGAAAGGAAGTCTCTCCCTGGAAACACCATATATTTT. It encodes CASSERKSLPGNTIYF.

The chain combines TRBV11-2 with TRBJ2-3, with TRBD1 matching over 10 bases. Germline V gene sequence: CDR1 SGHAT, CDR2 FQNNGV. The CDR3 extends over 16 amino acids. Trimming at V came to 5 bases and at J to 5 bases, leaving 10 bases not matched to a gene. In nucleotides, the CDR3 is TGTGCCAGCAGCCACTCGGGACAGGGGTATAGAGATACGCAGTATTTT. Its protein product is CASSHSGQGYRDTQYF.

At least ten counts were recorded for this clonotype. This sequence joins TRBV20-1 and TRBJ2-1; 7 positions agree with TRBD2. V trimming: 3 bases; J trimming: 8 bases; junction bases outside the gene matches: 4. This CDR3 is 12 amino acids long. Germline V gene data show CDR1 as DFQATT and CDR2 as SNEGSKA (reference sequence). CDR3: CSARRAGHEQFF. The CDR3 nucleotides are TGCAGTGCTAGGAGAGCGGGGCATGAGCAGTTCTTC.

This clonotype has at least ten counts. V is TRBV9 and J is TRBJ2-1; D not resolved. The germline gives CDR1 SGDLS, CDR2 YYNGEE. This CDR3 contains 12 residues. The germline V and J ends were trimmed by 0 bases and 7 bases, with 5 bases remaining between them. CDR3 amino acids: CASSVDVNEQFF. Here the CDR3 DNA reads TGTGCCAGCAGCGTAGACGTAAATGAGCAGTTCTTC.

With regard to this clonotype: A read error is possible here, since a much larger clone lies one base away. V is TRBV20-1 and J is TRBJ2-3, with D possibly being TRBD2 (7 bases). In germline, CDR1 is DFQATT, CDR2 SNEGSKA (reference sequence). Trimming pared 2 bases from V and 0 bases from J, leaving 18 bases between. The CDR3 loop spans 17 amino acids. The CDR3 DNA reads TGCAGTGCTAGACCGCCGCGGGGGCGCCCTAGCACAGATACGCAGTATTTT. Translating it yields CSARPPRGRPSTDTQYF.

This clonotype has a count of ten or more. V is TRBV20-1 and J is TRBJ2-7; 9 nucleotides agree with TRBD1. CDR3 size: 16 residues. J gave up 6 bases and V 5 bases, and 17 bases lay outside the gene matches. Per the germline V gene, CDR1 is DFQATT and CDR2 is SNEGSKA (reference sequence). The CDR3 DNA reads as TGCAGTGCTCCCGCCTCCGGACAGGGGTCGGACGTCGAGCAGTACTTC. Its protein is CSAPASGQGSDVEQYF.

The sample holds a few counts of this clonotype. This may be a read error: a much more frequent sequence differs by one nucleotide. The CDR3 DNA is TGTGCCAGCGGTGAGGGGGGGGCGCGCGATGAGCAGTTCTTC. Its protein is CASGEGGARDEQFF. The rearrangement uses TRBV2 and TRBJ2-1, with TRBD2 as a possible D gene (7 bases). The germline CDR1 and CDR2 sequences are SNHLY and FYNNEI. The CDR3 totals 14 residues.